The 12 T cell receptor beta chains listed next were all sequenced from one sample in a study of blood T cell repertoires in COVID-19 (TCRdb year 2020). Library creation used the immunoSEQ multiplex PCR assay. Imported from immuneACCESS, the table was reduced by TCRdb to in-frame sequences with V and J called. These copies leave out some clones; in studies compared against another copy, an unresolved V gene accounts for under half, and the cause of the remainder is not known. This sample comprises 290,000 or so clones, around nine tenths of them detected only once. The ten largest clones capture around 1.1% of the sample. The sequenced sample was PBMCs or T cells enriched from blood (not recorded which). The receptors originated from a woman in her twenties or thirties who had recovered from COVID-19.

The chain recombines TRBV29-1 with TRBJ1-1; perhaps TRBD1 as D (6 bases). The V gene lost 6 bases and the J gene lost 0 bases, with 11 bases spanning the gap. The CDR3 totals 13 residues. The germline V gene has CDR1 SQVTM and CDR2 ANQGSEA. CDR3 residues: CSVSTGLNTEAFF. CDR3 bases: TGCAGCGTCTCCACAGGGTTGAACACTGAAGCTTTCTTT.

The CDR3 protein is CSVQLGILGGRAVILGDEQFF. The CDR3 DNA reads TGCAGCGTACAACTCGGAATCCTGGGCGGGAGGGCTGTTATCCTTGGTGATGAGCAGTTCTTC. The rearrangement joins TRBV29-1 to TRBJ2-1, with 9 bases fitting TRBD2. The CDR3 has 21 amino acids. After removal of 6 bases from V and 8 bases from J, the junction contained 32 bases not matched to a gene. CDR1 SQVTM and CDR2 ANQGSEA come from the germline V gene.

This clone showed up just once. V is TRBV18 and J is TRBJ2-7, with 8 bases lining up with TRBD1. Trimming took 2 bases from V and 1 from J; bases not matched to a gene: 10. Germline CDR1 is KGHSH and CDR2 is LQKENI. The CDR3 totals 17 residues. The CDR3 DNA follows: TGTGCCAGCTCACCATCTCCAGTTGGGGACAGGTCCTACGAGCAGTACTTC. It yields the protein CASSPSPVGDRSYEQYF.

The chain joins TRBV6-2 or TRBV6-3 to TRBJ2-7; 7 nucleotides align to TRBD2. Germline V gives CDR1 MNHEY, CDR2 SVGEGT. After removal of 4 bases from V and 2 bases from J, the junction contained 11 bases not matched to a gene. The CDR3 spans 16 residues. The CDR3: CASSSRGLADTYEQYF. The CDR3 coding sequence is TGTGCCAGCAGTTCTCGCGGGCTAGCGGATACCTACGAGCAGTACTTC.

The chain recombines TRBV30 with TRBJ1-2, with D unclear. From germline, CDR1 is GTSNPN and CDR2 SVGIG (reference sequence). This CDR3 region has 11 residues. V was cut by 3 bases and J by 7 bases, with 9 bases left in between. CDR3 amino acids: CAWRGLGGYTF. The CDR3 nucleotides read TGTGCCTGGAGGGGCTTGGGTGGCTACACCTTC.

CDR3 sequence reads: CASSWVTGDNSPLHF. In DNA form, the CDR3 reads TGTGCCAGCAGTTGGGTGACAGGGGATAATTCACCCCTCCACTTT. The rearrangement links TRBV28 to TRBJ1-6, with 8 bases lining up with TRBD1. The germline V gene has CDR1 MDHEN and CDR2 SYDVKM. The ends lost 4 bases at V and 5 bases at J; junction bases unmatched: 4. This CDR3 has 15 amino acids.

The V call is TRBV28, the J call TRBJ2-5; 7 bases align to TRBD2. Germline V gene sequence: CDR1 MDHEN, CDR2 SYDVKM. J lost 5 bases, V lost 10 bases, and 16 bases had no gene match. The CDR3 has 15 amino acids. The CDR3: CATSLGPLGGETQYF. The DNA for the CDR3 is TGTGCCACCTCCCTGGGCCCCCTGGGGGGGGAGACCCAGTACTTC.

This chain joins TRBV29-1 and TRBJ1-3; possibly TRBD1 for D (5 bases). The CDR3 loop spans 13 amino acids. CDR1 is SQVTM and CDR2 is ANQGSEA in the germline V gene. The V gene lost 6 bases and the J gene lost 0 bases, with 9 bases spanning the gap. CDR3 amino acids: CSVVTDSGNTIYF. CDR3 nucleotides: TGCAGCGTCGTGACAGACTCTGGAAACACCATATATTTT.

The rearrangement links TRBV2 to TRBJ2-7, with D hard to call. CDR3 length: 15 residues. Germline V lookup: CDR1 SNHLY, CDR2 FYNNEI. V lost 3 bases to trimming and J lost 0 bases, with 12 bases between them. In nucleotides, the CDR3 is TGTGCCAGCAGTGAGCAGGCCACGACCTCCTACGAGCAGTACTTC. The encoded protein is CASSEQATTSYEQYF.

This chain uses TRBV7-9 with TRBJ2-1, with 10 bases fitting TRBD2. The CDR3 runs to 14 residues. The V and J ends lost 8 bases and 6 bases, in that order; junction bases with no gene match: 7. The germline V gene has CDR1 SEHNR and CDR2 FQNEAQ (reference sequence). The CDR3 bases are TGTGCCAGCGCCAAGAGCGGGAGGGCCAATGAGCAGTTCTTC. This translates into CASAKSGRANEQFF.

This sequence joins TRBV25-1 and TRBJ1-6; D might be TRBD1 (5 bases). CDR1 MGHDK and CDR2 SYGVNS come from the germline V gene. V was trimmed by 1 base and J by 6 bases, leaving 16 bases between them. The CDR3 sequence is 17 residues long. CDR3 DNA: TGTGCCAGCAGTGAATTCACTCCGGCGGGACGTAATTCACCCCTCCACTTT. Its translation is CASSEFTPAGRNSPLHF.

The chain couples TRBV5-6 to TRBJ2-5; 11 bases map to TRBD2. Germline loops: CDR1 SGHDT, CDR2 YYEEEE. The CDR3 is made up of 16 amino acids. V shed 1 base, J shed 5 bases, and the junction held 7 bases outside the gene matches. CDR3 coding DNA: TGTGCCAGCAGCTTGAGGGTAGCGGGAGGGGTGGAGACCCAGTACTTC. Translated, it gives CASSLRVAGGVETQYF.